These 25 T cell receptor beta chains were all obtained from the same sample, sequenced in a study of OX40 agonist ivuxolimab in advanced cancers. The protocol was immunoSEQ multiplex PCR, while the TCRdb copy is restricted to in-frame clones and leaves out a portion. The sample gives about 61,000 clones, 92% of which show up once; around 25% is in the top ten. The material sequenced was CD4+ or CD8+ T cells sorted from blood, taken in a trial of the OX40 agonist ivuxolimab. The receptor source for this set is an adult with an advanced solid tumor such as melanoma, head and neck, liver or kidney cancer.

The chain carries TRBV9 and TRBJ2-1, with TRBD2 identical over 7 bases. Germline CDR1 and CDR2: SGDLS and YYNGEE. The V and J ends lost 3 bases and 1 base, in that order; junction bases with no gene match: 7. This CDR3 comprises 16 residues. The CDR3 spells CASSGLDGGSYNEQFF. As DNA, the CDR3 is TGTGCCAGCAGCGGACTCGACGGGGGGTCCTACAATGAGCAGTTCTTC.

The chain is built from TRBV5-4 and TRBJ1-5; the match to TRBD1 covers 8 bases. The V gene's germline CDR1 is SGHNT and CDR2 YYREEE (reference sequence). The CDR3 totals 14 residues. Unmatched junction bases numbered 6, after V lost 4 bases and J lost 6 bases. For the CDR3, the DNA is TGTGCCAGCAGCCCCGACAGGGGAGGTCAGCCCCAGCATTTT. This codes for CASSPDRGGQPQHF.

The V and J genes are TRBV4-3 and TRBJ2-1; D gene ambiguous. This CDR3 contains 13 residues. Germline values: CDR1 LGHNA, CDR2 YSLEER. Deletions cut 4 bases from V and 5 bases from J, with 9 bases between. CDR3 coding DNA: TGCGCCAGCAGCCCATTACTCGACAATGAGCAGTTCTTC. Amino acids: CASSPLLDNEQFF.

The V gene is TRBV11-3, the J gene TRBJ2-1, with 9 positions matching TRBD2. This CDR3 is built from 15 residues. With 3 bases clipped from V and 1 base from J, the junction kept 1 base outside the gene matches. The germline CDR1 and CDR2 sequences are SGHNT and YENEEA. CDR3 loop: CASSFTSGSYNEQFF. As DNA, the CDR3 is TGTGCCAGCAGCTTTACTAGCGGGTCCTACAATGAGCAGTTCTTC.

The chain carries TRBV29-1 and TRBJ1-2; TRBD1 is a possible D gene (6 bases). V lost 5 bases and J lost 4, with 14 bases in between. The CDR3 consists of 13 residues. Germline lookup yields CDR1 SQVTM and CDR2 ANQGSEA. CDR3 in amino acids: CSVTGTTGYGYTF. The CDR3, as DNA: TGCAGCGTTACCGGGACAACAGGCTATGGCTACACCTTC.

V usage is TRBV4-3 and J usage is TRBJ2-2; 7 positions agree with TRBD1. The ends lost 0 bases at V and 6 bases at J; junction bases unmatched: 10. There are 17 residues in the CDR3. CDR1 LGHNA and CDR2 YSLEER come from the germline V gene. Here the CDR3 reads CASSQEADRAKPGELFF. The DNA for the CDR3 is TGCGCCAGCAGCCAAGAAGCCGACAGGGCAAAACCCGGGGAGCTGTTTTTT.

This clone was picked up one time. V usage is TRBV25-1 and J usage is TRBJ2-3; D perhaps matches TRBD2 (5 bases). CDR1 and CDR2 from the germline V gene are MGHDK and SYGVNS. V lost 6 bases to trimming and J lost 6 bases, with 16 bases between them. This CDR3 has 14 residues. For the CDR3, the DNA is TGTGCCAGCAGAGAACTAGAACATCCGGATACGCAGTATTTT. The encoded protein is CASRELEHPDTQYF.

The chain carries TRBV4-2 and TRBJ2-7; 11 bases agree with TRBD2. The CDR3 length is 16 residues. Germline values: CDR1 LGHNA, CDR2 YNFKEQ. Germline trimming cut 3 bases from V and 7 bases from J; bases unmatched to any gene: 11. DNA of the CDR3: TGTGCCAGCAGCCAGTATCCGGGACTAGCGGAGGGAGAGCAGTACTTC. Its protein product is CASSQYPGLAEGEQYF.

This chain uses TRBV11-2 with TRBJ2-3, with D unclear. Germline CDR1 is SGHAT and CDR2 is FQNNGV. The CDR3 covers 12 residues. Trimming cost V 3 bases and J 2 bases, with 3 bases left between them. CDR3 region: CASSFNTDTQYF. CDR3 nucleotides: TGTGCCAGCAGCTTCAACACAGATACGCAGTATTTT.

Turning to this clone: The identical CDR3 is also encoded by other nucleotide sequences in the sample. The CDR3 region is CASSLAGGTEAFF. CDR3 bases: TGTGCCAGCAGTTTGGCGGGAGGCACTGAAGCTTTCTTT. This rearrangement joins TRBV28 to TRBJ1-1; D unclear. Trimming left V 3 bases short and J 4 bases short, with 9 bases between. In germline, CDR1 is MDHEN, CDR2 SYDVKM. CDR3 size: 13 residues.

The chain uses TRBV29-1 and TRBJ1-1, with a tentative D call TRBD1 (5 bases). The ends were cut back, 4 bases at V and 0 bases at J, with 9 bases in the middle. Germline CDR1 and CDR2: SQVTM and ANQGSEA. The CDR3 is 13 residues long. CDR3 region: CSVGDGLNTEAFF. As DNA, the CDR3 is TGCAGCGTTGGGGACGGATTGAACACTGAAGCTTTCTTT.

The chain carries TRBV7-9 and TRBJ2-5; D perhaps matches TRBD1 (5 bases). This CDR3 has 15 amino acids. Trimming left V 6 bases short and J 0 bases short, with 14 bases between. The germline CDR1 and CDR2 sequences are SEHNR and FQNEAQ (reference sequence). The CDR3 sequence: CASRQATAYQETQYF. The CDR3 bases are TGTGCCAGCAGACAAGCGACAGCGTACCAAGAGACCCAGTACTTC.

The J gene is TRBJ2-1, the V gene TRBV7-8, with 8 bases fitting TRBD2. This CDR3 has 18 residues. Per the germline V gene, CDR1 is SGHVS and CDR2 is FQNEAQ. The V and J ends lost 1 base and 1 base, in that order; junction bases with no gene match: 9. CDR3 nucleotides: TGTGCCAGCAGCTTAGTGATCTCGGGAGGGCCGTCCTACAATGAGCAGTTCTTC. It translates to CASSLVISGGPSYNEQFF.

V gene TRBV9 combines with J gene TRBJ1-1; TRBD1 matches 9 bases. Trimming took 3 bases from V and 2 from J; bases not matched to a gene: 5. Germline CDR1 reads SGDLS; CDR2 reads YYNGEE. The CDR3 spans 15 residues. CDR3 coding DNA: TGTGCCAGCAGCGGAAGAACAGGGGGCAACACTGAAGCTTTCTTT. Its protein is CASSGRTGGNTEAFF.

The CDR3 here is CASSQLGGNQPQHF. In nucleotides, the CDR3 is TGTGCCAGCAGCCAGCTAGGGGGCAATCAGCCCCAGCATTTT. The chain carries TRBV4-2 and TRBJ1-5; weak D call: TRBD1 (5 bases). The V end lost 3 bases, the J end lost 2 bases, and 8 bases lay between the germline ends. The length of the CDR3 is 14 residues. Germline V gene lookup returns CDR1 LGHNA and CDR2 YNFKEQ.

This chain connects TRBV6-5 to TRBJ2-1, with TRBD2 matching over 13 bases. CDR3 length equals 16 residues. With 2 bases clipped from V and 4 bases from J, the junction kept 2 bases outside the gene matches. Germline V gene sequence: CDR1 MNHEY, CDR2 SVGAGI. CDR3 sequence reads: CASSYQLAGGYNEQFF. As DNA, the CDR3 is TGTGCCAGCAGTTACCAACTAGCGGGGGGGTACAATGAGCAGTTCTTC.

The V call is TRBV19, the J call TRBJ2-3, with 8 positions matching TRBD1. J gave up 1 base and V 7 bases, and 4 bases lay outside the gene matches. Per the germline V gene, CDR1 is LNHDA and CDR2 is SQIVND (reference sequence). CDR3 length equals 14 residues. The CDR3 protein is CASKPGGGTDTQYF. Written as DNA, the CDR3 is TGTGCCAGTAAGCCAGGGGGCGGCACAGATACGCAGTATTTT.

CDR3 sequence (DNA): TGTGCCAGCAGCTTTATCGCCACAGATACGCAGTATTTT. This codes for CASSFIATDTQYF. The chain carries TRBV7-9 and TRBJ2-3; no definite D call. V lost 3 bases to trimming and J lost 2 bases, with 6 bases between them. Germline CDR1 reads SEHNR; CDR2 reads FQNEAQ (reference sequence). The CDR3 spans 13 residues.

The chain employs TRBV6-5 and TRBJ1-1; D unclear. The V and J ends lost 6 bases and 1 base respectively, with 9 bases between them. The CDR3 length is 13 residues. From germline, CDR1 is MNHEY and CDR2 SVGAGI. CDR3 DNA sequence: TGTGCCAGCAGCTTTATGACGAACACTGAAGCTTTCTTT. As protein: CASSFMTNTEAFF.

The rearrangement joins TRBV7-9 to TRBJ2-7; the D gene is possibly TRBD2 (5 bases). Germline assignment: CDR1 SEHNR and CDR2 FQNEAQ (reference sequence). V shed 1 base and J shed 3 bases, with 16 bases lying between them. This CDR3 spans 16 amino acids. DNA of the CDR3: TGTGCCAGCAGCTTAGATCACGGGGTAGGGAACTACGAGCAGTACTTC. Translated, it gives CASSLDHGVGNYEQYF.

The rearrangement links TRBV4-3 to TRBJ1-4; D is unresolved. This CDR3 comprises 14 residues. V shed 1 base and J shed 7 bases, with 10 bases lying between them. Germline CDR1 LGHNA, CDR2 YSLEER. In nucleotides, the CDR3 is TGCGCCAGCAGCCAAGTTCGAGGCGGTGAAAAACTGTTTTTT. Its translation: CASSQVRGGEKLFF.

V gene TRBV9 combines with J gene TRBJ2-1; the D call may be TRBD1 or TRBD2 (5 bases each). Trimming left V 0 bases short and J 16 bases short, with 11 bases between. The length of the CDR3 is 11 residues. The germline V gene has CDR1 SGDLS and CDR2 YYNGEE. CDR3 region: CASSVAGTKFF. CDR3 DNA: TGTGCCAGCAGCGTAGCAGGGACGAAATTCTTC.

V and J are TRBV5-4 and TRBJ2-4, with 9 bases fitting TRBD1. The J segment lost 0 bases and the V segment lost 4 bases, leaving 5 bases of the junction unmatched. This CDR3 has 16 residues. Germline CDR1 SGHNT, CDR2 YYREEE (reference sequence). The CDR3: CASSLWTGVAKNIQYF. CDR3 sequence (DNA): TGTGCCAGCAGCCTGTGGACAGGGGTAGCCAAAAACATTCAGTACTTC.

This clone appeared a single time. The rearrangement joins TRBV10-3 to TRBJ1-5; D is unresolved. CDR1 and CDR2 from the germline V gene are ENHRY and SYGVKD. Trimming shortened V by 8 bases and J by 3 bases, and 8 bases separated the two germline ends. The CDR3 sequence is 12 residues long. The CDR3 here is CAIGQNNQPQHF. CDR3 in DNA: TGTGCCATCGGGCAGAACAATCAGCCCCAGCATTTT.

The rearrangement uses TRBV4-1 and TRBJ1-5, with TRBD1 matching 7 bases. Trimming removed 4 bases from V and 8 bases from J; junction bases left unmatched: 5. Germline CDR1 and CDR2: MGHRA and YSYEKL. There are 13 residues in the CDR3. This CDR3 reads CASSLKQGKPQHF. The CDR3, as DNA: TGCGCCAGCAGCCTGAAACAGGGGAAGCCCCAGCATTTT.